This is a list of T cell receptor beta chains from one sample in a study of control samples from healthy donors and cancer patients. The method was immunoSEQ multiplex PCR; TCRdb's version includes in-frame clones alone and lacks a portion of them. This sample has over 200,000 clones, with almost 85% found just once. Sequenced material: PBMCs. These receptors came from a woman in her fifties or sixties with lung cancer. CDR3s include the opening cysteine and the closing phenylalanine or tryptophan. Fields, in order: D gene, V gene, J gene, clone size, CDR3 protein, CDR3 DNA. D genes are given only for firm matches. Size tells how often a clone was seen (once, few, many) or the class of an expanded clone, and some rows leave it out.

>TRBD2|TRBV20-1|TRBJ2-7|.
CSASAGGPYEQYF
TGCAGTGCTAGTGCGGGAGGCCCGTACGAGCAGTACTTC
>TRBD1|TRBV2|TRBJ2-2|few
CASRVDRVETGELFF
TGTGCCAGCAGAGTAGACAGGGTAGAAACCGGGGAGCTGTTTTTT
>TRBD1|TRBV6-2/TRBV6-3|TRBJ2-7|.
CASSSPDRGRDEQYF
TGTGCCAGCAGTTCCCCCGACAGGGGGCGCGACGAGCAGTACTTC
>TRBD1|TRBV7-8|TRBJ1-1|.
CASSFSDRGPEAFF
TGTGCCAGCAGCTTCTCAGACAGGGGGCCTGAAGCTTTCTTT
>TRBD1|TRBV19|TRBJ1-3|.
CASDRGVRGNTIYF
TGTGCCAGCGACAGGGGTGTGAGGGGAAACACCATATATTTT
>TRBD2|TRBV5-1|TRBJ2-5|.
CASSSRTSGLEETQYF
TGCGCCAGCAGCAGCCGGACTAGCGGGCTGGAAGAGACCCAGTACTTC
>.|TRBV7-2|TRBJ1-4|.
CASSLYQDYQGNEKLFF
TGTGCCAGCAGCTTATACCAGGACTACCAGGGGAATGAAAAACTGTTTTTT
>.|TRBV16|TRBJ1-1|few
CASSQWMGQGSTEAFF
TGTGCCAGCAGCCAATGGATGGGTCAGGGGAGCACTGAAGCTTTCTTT
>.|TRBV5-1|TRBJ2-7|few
CASSLAGGGGYEQYF
TGCGCCAGCAGCTTGGCCGGAGGGGGCGGCTACGAGCAGTACTTC
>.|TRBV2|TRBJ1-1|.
CASRGQKVAFF
TGTGCCAGCAGAGGACAGAAGGTGGCTTTCTTT
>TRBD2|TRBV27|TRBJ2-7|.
CASSLSGGVAYEQYF
TGTGCCAGCAGTTTATCGGGAGGGGTTGCCTACGAGCAGTACTTC
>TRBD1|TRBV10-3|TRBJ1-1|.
CAISWTGGHTEAFF
TGTGCCATCAGCTGGACAGGGGGCCACACTGAAGCTTTCTTT
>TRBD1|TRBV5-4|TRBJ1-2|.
CASSSRTGGNYGYTF
TGTGCCAGCAGCTCTAGGACAGGGGGGAACTATGGCTACACCTTC
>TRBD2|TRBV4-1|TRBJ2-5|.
CASSPGLAGSQETQYF
TGCGCCAGCAGCCCAGGACTAGCGGGGAGCCAAGAGACCCAGTACTTC
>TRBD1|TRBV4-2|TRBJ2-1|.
CASSPQGQGPYNEQFF
TGTGCCAGCAGCCCCCAGGGACAGGGACCCTACAATGAGCAGTTCTTC
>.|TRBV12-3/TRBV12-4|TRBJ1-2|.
CASSLGQIYGYTF
TGTGCCAGCAGCCTAGGCCAGATCTATGGCTACACCTTC
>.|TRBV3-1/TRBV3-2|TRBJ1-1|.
CASSQGSLEAFF
TGTGCCAGCAGCCAAGGGAGCCTGGAGGCTTTCTTT
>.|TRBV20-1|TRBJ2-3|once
CSASRNPRDTQYF
TGCAGTGCTAGTCGGAACCCAAGAGATACGCAGTATTTT
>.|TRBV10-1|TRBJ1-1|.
CASSESGGSGTEAFF
TGCGCCAGCAGTGAGTCGGGAGGGAGCGGCACTGAAGCTTTCTTT
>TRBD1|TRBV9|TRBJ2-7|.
CASSDSPDRASYEQYF
TGTGCCAGCAGCGATTCCCCGGACAGGGCTTCCTACGAGCAGTACTTC
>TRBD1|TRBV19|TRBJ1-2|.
CASSITWTGTGTGYTF
TGTGCCAGTAGTATCACTTGGACAGGGACGGGGACAGGCTACACCTTC
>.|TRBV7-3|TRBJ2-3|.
CASSYGGEDTQYF
TGTGCCAGCAGCTACGGGGGCGAAGATACGCAGTATTTT
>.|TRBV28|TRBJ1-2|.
CASSPITVGYGYTF
TGTGCCAGCAGCCCAATTACCGTGGGGTATGGCTACACCTTC
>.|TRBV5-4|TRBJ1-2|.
CASSAGGGHYGYTF
TGTGCCAGCAGCGCGGGGGGAGGACACTATGGCTACACCTTC
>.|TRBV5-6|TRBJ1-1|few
CASSSWTLLNTEAFF
TGTGCCAGCAGCTCCTGGACTTTACTGAACACTGAAGCTTTCTTT
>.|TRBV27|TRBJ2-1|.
CASSFPTSTGEQFF
TGTGCCAGCAGTTTCCCCACCAGTACCGGTGAGCAGTTCTTC
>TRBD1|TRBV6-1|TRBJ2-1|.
CASSETGENEQFF
TGTGCCAGCAGTGAAACAGGGGAGAATGAGCAGTTCTTC
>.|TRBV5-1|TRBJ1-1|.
CASSLTMNTEAFF
TGCGCCAGCAGCTTGACAATGAACACTGAAGCTTTCTTT
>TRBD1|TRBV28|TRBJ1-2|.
CASSSVGQGAFGYTF
TGTGCCAGCAGCTCCGTCGGACAGGGGGCATTTGGCTACACCTTC
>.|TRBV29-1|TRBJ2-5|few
CSVVGGQGETQYF
TGCAGCGTTGTTGGGGGGCAGGGGGAGACCCAGTACTTC
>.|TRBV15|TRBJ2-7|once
CATSRGGYEQYF
TGTGCCACCAGCAGAGGTGGCTACGAGCAGTACTTC
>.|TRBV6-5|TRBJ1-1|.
CATAITEAFF
TGTGCCACCGCGATTACTGAAGCTTTCTTT
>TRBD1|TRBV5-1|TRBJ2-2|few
CASSLTGVNPGELFF
TGCGCCAGCAGCTTGACAGGGGTTAATCCCGGGGAGCTGTTTTTT
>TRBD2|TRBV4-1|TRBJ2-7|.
CASRRLAGTYEQYF
TGCGCCAGCAGGAGACTAGCGGGGACCTACGAGCAGTACTTC
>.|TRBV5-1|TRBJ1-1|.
CASSLGDREGTEAFF
TGCGCCAGCAGCTTGGGTGACAGAGAAGGCACTGAAGCTTTCTTT
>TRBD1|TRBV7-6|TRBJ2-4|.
CASSLYPTGQGDQNIQYF
TGTGCCAGCAGCTTATATCCGACGGGACAGGGCGACCAAAACATTCAGTACTTC
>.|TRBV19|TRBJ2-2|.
CASSIPTLNTGELFF
TGTGCCAGTAGTATTCCGACTTTGAACACCGGGGAGCTGTTTTTT